This entry lists 20 T cell receptor beta chains sequenced from one sample in a study of CD8+CD57+ T cells in acquired aplastic anemia (dated by TCRdb to the late 2010s). The reads were generated on an Illumina HiSeq 2000. Profiling of TCR beta VDJ combinations and CDR3 sequences used genomic DNA as the template. The public reads were reanalyzed by TCRdb: fastp trimming at Q25, MiXCR alignment, in-frame beta chains only. One record per CDR3 amino acid sequence lists the most common genes and DNA. The sample profile shows fewer than 300,000 distinct CDR3 sequences; roughly 80% of them were found once. Approximately 40% of the sample comes from the top ten. Expansion of CD8+CD57+ cells had been shown by flow cytometry in the patients chosen for sequencing. The sequenced material came from sorted CD4+, CD8+, or CD8+CD57+ T cells (not recorded which) from PBMCs. The receptors come from a human donor with aplastic anemia.

Of note for this clonotype: The germline gene is not matched at one end of the junction; a read error may be the cause. This rearrangement joins TRBV14 to TRBJ2-1, with D unresolved. The CDR3 covers 15 residues. Germline assignment: CDR1 SGHDN and CDR2 FVKESK. Here the CDR3 reads CASSKARGCYNEQFF. The CDR3 DNA is TGTGCCAGTAGCAAAGCGAGAGGATGCTACAATGAACAGTTCTTC.

The chain is built from TRBV9 and TRBJ1-4, with D perhaps matching TRBD1 (5 bases). The V gene's germline CDR1 is SGDLS and CDR2 YYNGEE. V was trimmed by 0 bases and J by 1 base, leaving 16 bases between them. The CDR3 totals 18 residues. CDR3 sequence reads: CASSVGGSGSGTNEKLFF. As DNA, the CDR3 is TGTGCCAGCAGCGTAGGGGGCTCCGGGAGCGGAACTAATGAAAAACTGTTTTTT.

A word on this clonotype: One end of the junction does not line up with germline, which may come from a read error. The V call is TRBV5-4, the J call TRBJ1-4; D gene unclear. This CDR3 comprises 15 residues. Per the germline V gene, CDR1 is SGHNT and CDR2 is YYREEE (reference sequence). The CDR3, as DNA: TGCGCCAGCAGCCAAAAAGTTTCAACTAATGAAAAACTGTTTTTT. This gives the protein CASSQKVSTNEKLFF. Drawing the rest from reference TRBV5-4 and TRBJ1-4, the complete variable domain is ETGVTQSPTHLIKTRGQQVTLRCSSQSGHNTVSWYQQALGQGPQFIFQYYREEENGRGNFPPRFSGLQFPNYSSELNVNALELDDSALYLCASSQKVSTNEKLFFGSGTQLSVL.

This sequence joins TRBV19 and TRBJ2-7, with a tentative D call TRBD1 (6 bases). The V gene's germline CDR1 is LNHDA and CDR2 SQIVND (reference sequence). This CDR3 is built from 16 residues. Trimming took 9 bases from V and 5 from J, leaving 26 bases between them. The chain's CDR3 is CASRTASRANLDEQYV. The CDR3 DNA is TGTGCCAGCAGGACAGCTAGCCGAGCGAACCTGGACGAGCAGTACGTC.

To note about this clonotype: This CDR3 is missing its conserved last phenylalanine or tryptophan, likely due to a read error. Because the CDR3's place on the DNA is in doubt, the DNA is left out and the CDR3 is given as listed by TCRdb. The chain links TRBV2 to TRBJ1-2. The CDR3 is 13 residues long, ends included. CDR1 is SNHLY and CDR2 is FYNNEI in the germline V gene. The CDR3 loop reads CASSGLGRGLYEH.

This clonotype occurred many times. Germline and junction disagree at one end, which may indicate a read error. The rearrangement joins TRBV15 to TRBJ2-3; no definite D call. The DNA end is a closer match to TRBJ2-5, so the J assignment may be wrong. CDR3 length equals 14 residues. Germline V gives CDR1 LNHNV, CDR2 YYDKDF (reference sequence). In DNA form, the CDR3 reads TGTGCCACCAGCATAGCCAGCGAGCAAGATACCCAGTACTTC. Translated, it gives CATSIASEQDTQYF.

V is TRBV28 and J is TRBJ1-1; 7 nucleotides match TRBD1. This CDR3 has 15 amino acids. CDR1 MDHEN and CDR2 SYDVKM come from the germline V gene. Germline trimming cut 5 bases from V and 0 bases from J; bases unmatched to any gene: 6. The DNA of the CDR3 is TGTGCCAGCAGTCCATCGACAGGGATGAACACTGAAGCTTTCTTT. Translation gives CASSPSTGMNTEAFF. The variable domain in full, with the rest retrieved from reference TRBV28 and TRBJ1-1, is DVKVTQSSRYLVKRTGEKVFLECVQDMDHENMFWYRQDPGLGLRLIYFSYDVKMKEKGDIPEGYSVSREKKERFSLILESASTNQTSMYLCASSPSTGMNTEAFFGQGTRLTVV.

Regarding this clonotype: No DNA is shown, since the ends of the CDR3 on it are uncertain; the CDR3 is the one TCRdb lists. This sequence joins TRBV9 and TRBJ2-7; the tabulated D call, TRBD1, remains unverified against the DNA. Germline V gene sequence: CDR1 SGDLS, CDR2 YYNGEE. The CDR3 adds up to 16 amino acids, both ends counted. The CDR3 spells CASSAGAEAQYFEQYV.

The CDR3 sequence: CAIQEDSANYGYTF. The CDR3 DNA sequence: TGTGCCATCCAGGAGGATTCCGCTAACTATGGCTACACCTTC. This rearrangement joins TRBV10-3 to TRBJ1-2; D unresolved. V was shortened by 8 bases and J by 0 bases, with 13 bases between the two germline ends. The CDR3 is made up of 14 amino acids. Germline V gene data show CDR1 as ENHRY and CDR2 as SYGVKD.

The chain couples TRBV5-6 to TRBJ2-1; 9 nucleotides match TRBD2. The V gene's germline CDR1 is SGHDT and CDR2 YYEEEE. V lost 0 bases and J lost 8; bases outside the gene matches: 9. This CDR3 is 16 amino acids long. The DNA of the CDR3 is TGTGCCAGCAGCTTGGACGGAAGCGGGGGGAGCGATGAGCAGTTCTTC. Protein: CASSLDGSGGSDEQFF. Drawing the rest from reference TRBV5-6 and TRBJ2-1, the complete variable domain is DAGVTQSPTHLIKTRGQQVTLRCSPKSGHDTVSWYQQALGQGPQFIFQYYEEEERQRGNFPDRFSGHQFPNYSSELNVNALLLGDSALYLCASSLDGSGGSDEQFFGPGTRLTVL.

The genes are TRBV5-6 and TRBJ2-2; D ambiguous. CDR1 and CDR2 (germline): SGHDT, YYEEEE. V lost 1 base and J lost 3, with 7 bases in between. The CDR3 is 14 amino acids. The CDR3 loop is CASSLQTDTGELFF. CDR3 sequence (DNA): TGTGCCAGCAGCTTGCAGACGGACACCGGGGAGCTGTTTTTT.

Remarks on this clonotype: Because the CDR3 is missing its conserved closing phenylalanine or tryptophan, this is likely a read error. No DNA is shown, since the ends of the CDR3 on it are uncertain; the CDR3 is the one TCRdb lists. V is TRBV2 and J is TRBJ1-4; no DNA check was done on the table's D call, TRBD1. Per the germline V gene, CDR1 is SNHLY and CDR2 is FYNNEI. The CDR3 is 15 amino acids long, termini counted. The CDR3 loop reads CASGARGTDTQNFVP.

The V gene is TRBV19, the J gene TRBJ1-5, with 9 bases that match TRBD1. J gave up 5 bases and V 6 bases, and 5 bases lay outside the gene matches. CDR3 length: 14 residues. The germline gives CDR1 LNHDA, CDR2 SQIVND (reference sequence). CDR3 DNA: TGTGCCAGTAGCAGGACAGGGGAGGATCAGCCCCAGCATTTT. Amino acids: CASSRTGEDQPQHF.

This clonotype was recorded only once. The CDR3 protein is CSASRGRPMNTEAFF. DNA for the CDR3: TGCAGTGCTAGCAGGGGCAGACCCATGAACACTGAAGCTTTCTTT. This rearrangement joins TRBV20-1 to TRBJ1-1, with TRBD1 as a possible D gene (6 bases). The CDR3 extends over 15 amino acids. From germline, CDR1 is DFQATT and CDR2 SNEGSKA (reference sequence). With 3 bases removed from V and 0 bases from J, the gap between germline ends came to 14 bases.

This clonotype has just one count. The chain joins TRBV15 to TRBJ2-4; 7 bases fit TRBD2. The ends lost 5 bases at V and 13 bases at J; junction bases unmatched: 14. The CDR3 consists of 14 residues. Germline-derived CDR1 and CDR2 are LNHNV and YYDKDF (reference sequence). CDR3 in amino acids: CATSVAGPAYTQYF. CDR3 in DNA: TGTGCCACCAGCGTAGCGGGCCCAGCCTATACGCAGTACTTC.

The chain uses TRBV7-2 and TRBJ2-1, with D possibly matching TRBD2 (6 bases). The CDR3 spans 16 residues. Trimming removed 3 bases from V and 8 bases from J, with 20 bases in between. The germline V gene encodes CDR1 SGHTA and CDR2 FQGNSA. Here the CDR3 reads CASSFERGRGSDEQFF. The CDR3 DNA follows: TGTGCCAGCAGCTTTGAAAGAGGTCGGGGGAGCGATGAGCAGTTCTTC. Using reference TRBV7-2 and TRBJ2-1 for the parts outside the CDR3, the full variable domain is GAGVSQSPSNKVTEKGKDVELRCDPISGHTALYWYRQSLGQGLEFLIYFQGNSAPDKSGLPSDRFSAERTGGSVSTLTIQRTQQEDSAVYLCASSFERGRGSDEQFFGPGTRLTVL.

The CDR3 region has the DNA TGTGCCAGCAGCTGGGCCGGAGGGGGGAATTCACCCCTCCACTTT. Protein sequence: CASSWAGGGNSPLHF. This chain connects TRBV11-2 to TRBJ1-6; D is possibly TRBD1 (6 bases). V gave up 4 bases and J gave up 7 bases, with 14 bases separating them. This CDR3 is 15 amino acids long. CDR1 and CDR2 from the germline V gene are SGHAT and FQNNGV.

V is TRBV11-3 and J is TRBJ2-7, with 7 bases fitting TRBD2. With V trimmed by 0 bases and J by 3 bases, 5 bases remained unmatched. Germline V CDR1 and CDR2: SGHNT, YENEEA. The CDR3 runs 15 residues. The CDR3, as DNA: TGTGCCAGCAGCTTAGATCTGAGCGGGATCTACGAGCAGTACTTC. Its protein is CASSLDLSGIYEQYF.

Note on this clonotype: Likely a read error: the CDR3 ends without its conserved phenylalanine or tryptophan. No DNA is shown, since the ends of the CDR3 on it are uncertain; the CDR3 is the one TCRdb lists. V and J are TRBV9 and TRBJ2-3; TRBD1 reflects the table's D call only, with no check against the DNA. The CDR3 length equals 13 residues, ends included. The germline CDR1 and CDR2 sequences are SGDLS and YYNGEE. Here the CDR3 reads CASSVVQGGQETL.

As concerns this clonotype: One junction end disagrees with the germline gene, perhaps due to a read error. The V and J genes are TRBV11-3 and TRBJ1-6; 7 bases fit TRBD1. Germline V gives CDR1 SGHNT, CDR2 YENEEA. This CDR3 comprises 14 residues. The CDR3 DNA sequence: TGTGCCAGCAGCTTAGATCTGACAGGGAACACCGAACCTTTT. Translation gives CASSLDLTGNTEPF.